A single sample is the source of the 27 T cell receptor beta chains below, sequenced in a study of OX40 agonist ivuxolimab in advanced cancers. TCRdb's copy holds only in-frame clones and misses some; the assay was immunoSEQ multiplex PCR. The sample contains over 55,000 clones, about 89% of which appear only once. The sample here was CD4+ or CD8+ T cells sorted from blood, taken in a trial of the OX40 agonist ivuxolimab. These receptors originate from an adult with an advanced solid tumor such as melanoma, head and neck, liver or kidney cancer.

In DNA form, the CDR3 reads TGTGCCAGCAGCTTGGGGGGCGCGGGCACTGAAGCTTTCTTT. It translates to CASSLGGAGTEAFF. The chain uses TRBV7-9 and TRBJ1-1; D might be TRBD1 (6 bases). Between the trimmed V and J ends, which lost 3 bases and 4 bases, there was a span of 12 bases. In germline, CDR1 is SEHNR, CDR2 FQNEAQ (reference sequence). The CDR3 consists of 14 residues.

This chain uses TRBV30 with TRBJ1-3; unclear D gene. The CDR3 covers 15 residues. Trimming removed 4 bases from V and 0 bases from J, with 13 bases in between. Germline values: CDR1 GTSNPN, CDR2 SVGIG (reference sequence). CDR3 sequence reads: CAWNAQILSGNTIYF. The CDR3 DNA is TGTGCCTGGAATGCTCAGATACTCTCTGGAAACACCATATATTTT.

CDR3 in DNA: TGTGCCAGCTCACCAGTATTGAACACTGAAGCTTTCTTT. Its translation: CASSPVLNTEAFF. The chain employs TRBV18 and TRBJ1-1; D unresolved. The germline V gene encodes CDR1 KGHSH and CDR2 LQKENI. The CDR3 runs 13 residues. The V gene lost 2 bases and the J gene lost 0 bases, with 4 bases spanning the gap.

CDR3 protein: CASSLVGTPYNEQFF. The CDR3 DNA reads TGTGCCAGCAGCTTAGTGGGGACCCCATACAATGAGCAGTTCTTC. This chain joins TRBV7-2 and TRBJ2-1, with D perhaps matching TRBD1 or TRBD2 (5 bases each). CDR3 length: 15 amino acids. CDR1 and CDR2 from the germline V gene are SGHTA and FQGNSA. Trimming left V 1 base short and J 4 bases short, with 11 bases between.

V usage is TRBV28 and J usage is TRBJ2-1; 7 positions agree with TRBD2. CDR3 length equals 17 residues. The ends lost 5 bases at V and 0 bases at J; junction bases unmatched: 10. Per germline, CDR1 MDHEN and CDR2 SYDVKM. CDR3 coding DNA: TGTGCCAGCAGTCCCTTAGCGGGTTCGAGCTCCTACAATGAGCAGTTCTTC. Residues: CASSPLAGSSSYNEQFF.

The chain couples TRBV7-2 to TRBJ2-7; the D is unclear. This CDR3 has 14 amino acids. Trimming cost V 5 bases and J 0 bases, with 11 bases left between them. The germline V gene encodes CDR1 SGHTA and CDR2 FQGNSA. In DNA, the CDR3 is TGTGCCAGCAGCAAACGACAAGACTCCTACGAGCAGTACTTC. Its translation: CASSKRQDSYEQYF.

V is TRBV23-1 and J is TRBJ2-7, with a weak D call TRBD1 (6 bases). TRBV23-1 counts as an open reading frame of uncertain function. Trimming cost V 6 bases and J 6 bases, with 12 bases left between them. The CDR3 runs to 12 residues. The CDR3 loop reads CASRPVGGEQYF. The CDR3 DNA reads as TGCGCCAGCAGGCCCGTAGGGGGCGAGCAGTACTTC.

The V gene is TRBV6-5, the J gene TRBJ1-3; possible D gene TRBD1, 6 bases. Trimming pared 6 bases from V and 1 base from J, leaving 13 bases between. There are 15 residues in the CDR3. Germline CDR1 MNHEY, CDR2 SVGAGI. The CDR3 protein is CASRPGTWSGNTIYF. The CDR3 nucleotides read TGTGCCAGCAGACCCGGGACATGGTCTGGAAACACCATATATTTT.

The chain joins TRBV7-2 to TRBJ2-5; D is undetermined. The J call is in doubt because the DNA end fits TRBJ2-7 better. The CDR3 sequence is 12 residues long. CDR1 and CDR2 (germline): SGHTA, FQGNSA. CDR3 sequence (DNA): TGTGCCAGCAGCTTAATAGCCTACGAGCAGTACTTC. This codes for CASSLIAYEQYF.

This rearrangement joins TRBV7-2 to TRBJ2-5; D uncertain. The CDR3 has 15 residues. CDR1 is SGHTA, CDR2 FQGNSA, per germline. With 5 bases removed from V and 2 bases from J, the gap between germline ends came to 15 bases. The CDR3 sequence is CASSPVSWGQETQYF. The CDR3 DNA reads TGTGCCAGCAGCCCCGTTTCGTGGGGACAAGAGACCCAGTACTTC. Looking up the rest from reference TRBV7-2 and TRBJ2-5 gives the full variable domain: GAGVSQSPSNKVTEKGKDVELRCDPISGHTALYWYRQSLGQGLEFLIYFQGNSAPDKSGLPSDRFSAERTGGSVSTLTIQRTQQEDSAVYLCASSPVSWGQETQYFGPGTRLLVL.

V gene TRBV30 combines with J gene TRBJ1-1; D remains ambiguous. This CDR3 contains 13 residues. Between the trimmed V and J ends, which lost 4 bases and 11 bases, there was a span of 20 bases. The germline gives CDR1 GTSNPN, CDR2 SVGIG (reference sequence). In DNA form, the CDR3 reads TGTGCCTGGAAGAATACCGGGTCTTCGGTTGCTTTCTTT. This translates into CAWKNTGSSVAFF.

This clone has only one observation. J is TRBJ2-7 and V is TRBV5-1; D is uncertain. Germline V gene lookup returns CDR1 SGHRS and CDR2 YFSETQ. This CDR3 region has 15 residues. Trimming took 5 bases from V and 0 from J, leaving 15 bases between them. CDR3 amino acids: CASSISQRSSYEQYF. The CDR3 bases are TGCGCCAGCAGTATTTCCCAAAGGAGCTCCTACGAGCAGTACTTC. The full variable domain, in which reference TRBV5-1 and TRBJ2-7 provide the parts outside the CDR3, is KAGVTQTPRYLIKTRGQQVTLSCSPISGHRSVSWYQQTPGQGLQFLFEYFSETQRNKGNFPGRFSGRQFSNSRSEMNVSTLELGDSALYLCASSISQRSSYEQYFGPGTRLTVT.

In its sample, this clone was seen a few times. The chain recombines TRBV6-1 with TRBJ1-1, with D hard to call. The CDR3 is 12 amino acids. V lost 4 bases, J lost 4 bases, and 7 bases lay in between. CDR1 and CDR2 from the germline V gene are MNHNS and SASEGT. The CDR3 loop is CASSVHGTEAFF. The DNA for the CDR3 is TGTGCCAGCAGTGTCCATGGCACTGAAGCTTTCTTT.

The chain carries TRBV7-8 and TRBJ2-1, with D possibly being TRBD1 or TRBD2 (5 bases each). Germline CDR1 reads SGHVS; CDR2 reads FQNEAQ. V was clipped by 1 base and J by 1 base, with 11 bases between them. The CDR3 spans 16 residues. The CDR3, as DNA: TGTGCCAGCAGCTTAGAGGGACGGAAATCCTACAATGAGCAGTTCTTC. Its protein product is CASSLEGRKSYNEQFF.

The rearrangement links TRBV7-2 to TRBJ1-1; no firm D call. Trimming removed 6 bases at V and 0 bases at J, with 8 bases between. The germline CDR1 and CDR2 sequences are SGHTA and FQGNSA. CDR3 size: 13 residues. The CDR3 DNA reads as TGTGCCAGCAGGTCTTTTTTGAACACTGAAGCTTTCTTT. It yields the protein CASRSFLNTEAFF. Full variable domain (remainder filled in from reference TRBV7-2 and TRBJ1-1): GAGVSQSPSNKVTEKGKDVELRCDPISGHTALYWYRQSLGQGLEFLIYFQGNSAPDKSGLPSDRFSAERTGGSVSTLTIQRTQQEDSAVYLCASRSFLNTEAFFGQGTRLTVV.

There are a few counts of this clone. The chain recombines TRBV7-9 with TRBJ2-3, with TRBD2 matching 10 bases. CDR1 and CDR2 from the germline V gene are SEHNR and FQNEAQ (reference sequence). The V segment lost 5 bases and the J segment 6 bases; nucleotides outside the gene matches: 8. The CDR3 spans 15 residues. The CDR3 sequence is CASSRSGLAADTQYF. Written as DNA, the CDR3 is TGTGCCAGCAGCCGTTCAGGACTAGCGGCGGATACGCAGTATTTT.

This clone appeared once. This chain joins TRBV7-8 and TRBJ1-5; D is unresolved. Between the trimmed V and J ends, which lost 5 bases and 4 bases, there was a span of 18 bases. From germline, CDR1 is SGHVS and CDR2 FQNEAQ. The CDR3 has 16 residues. The CDR3 is CASSLYTTPVNQPQHF. CDR3 in DNA: TGTGCCAGCAGCCTCTACACCACTCCCGTTAATCAGCCCCAGCATTTT.

The chain is built from TRBV11-3 and TRBJ2-3, with 13 nucleotides matching TRBD2. Germline V CDR1 and CDR2: SGHNT, YENEEA. V lost 7 bases and J lost 6; bases outside the gene matches: 4. There are 14 residues in the CDR3. The CDR3 sequence is CASTPGLAGDTQYF. The CDR3 coding sequence is TGTGCCAGCACCCCGGGACTAGCGGGGGATACGCAGTATTTT.

This clone has a handful of counts. The rearrangement links TRBV19 to TRBJ1-1; no clear D gene. Germline V CDR1 and CDR2: LNHDA, SQIVND (reference sequence). CDR3 length: 13 amino acids. The V and J ends lost 3 bases and 1 base respectively, with 6 bases between them. CDR3 protein: CASSIRQNTEAFF. Written as DNA, the CDR3 is TGTGCCAGTAGTATTCGGCAGAACACTGAAGCTTTCTTT.

This rearrangement joins TRBV7-9 to TRBJ1-2; tentatively, D is TRBD1 (6 bases). Germline CDR1 SEHNR, CDR2 FQNEAQ (reference sequence). V lost 2 bases and J 8 bases, leaving 21 bases between the germline ends. The CDR3 extends over 16 amino acids. The CDR3 reads CASSLFAGGQFGGYTF. The CDR3 DNA reads TGTGCCAGCAGCTTATTTGCCGGCGGACAGTTTGGGGGCTACACCTTC. Using reference TRBV7-9 and TRBJ1-2 for the parts outside the CDR3, the full variable domain is DTGVSQNPRHKITKRGQNVTFRCDPISEHNRLYWYRQTLGQGPEFLTYFQNEAQLEKSRLLSDRFSAERPKGSFSTLEIQRTEQGDSAMYLCASSLFAGGQFGGYTFGSGTRLTVV.

V is TRBV7-2 and J is TRBJ2-2; TRBD1 or TRBD2 may be the D gene (5 bases each). Trimming shortened V by 5 bases and J by 2 bases, and 15 bases separated the two germline ends. Germline loops: CDR1 SGHTA, CDR2 FQGNSA. The CDR3 is made up of 16 amino acids. CDR3 in amino acids: CASSPQPRGNTGELFF. DNA of the CDR3: TGTGCCAGCAGCCCCCAGCCGAGGGGTAACACCGGGGAGCTGTTTTTT.

The J gene is TRBJ2-5, the V gene TRBV2; 9 nucleotides line up with TRBD1. The V and J ends lost 4 bases and 4 bases, in that order; junction bases with no gene match: 4. The length of the CDR3 is 14 residues. The germline CDR1 and CDR2 sequences are SNHLY and FYNNEI. The CDR3 spells CASSGGTGRETQYF. CDR3 bases: TGTGCCAGCAGTGGCGGGACAGGGAGAGAGACCCAGTACTTC.

The J gene is TRBJ2-7, the V gene TRBV7-2; D not certain. Germline values: CDR1 SGHTA, CDR2 FQGNSA. Trimming stripped 2 bases from V and 2 bases from J, with 1 base between. The CDR3 is 11 amino acids. The CDR3 sequence: CASSLTYEQYF. As DNA, the CDR3 is TGTGCCAGCAGCTTAACCTACGAGCAGTACTTC.

The rearrangement links TRBV29-1 to TRBJ2-2; D tentatively reads TRBD1 or TRBD2 (5 bases each). V lost 3 bases and J lost 5, with 10 bases in between. The CDR3 has 13 residues. The germline V gene encodes CDR1 SQVTM and CDR2 ANQGSEA. CDR3 residues: CSVDGGWTGELFF. The CDR3 DNA sequence: TGCAGCGTTGATGGGGGTTGGACCGGGGAGCTGTTTTTT.

The chain links TRBV7-2 to TRBJ2-3, with D hard to call. There are 10 residues in the CDR3. Germline V lookup: CDR1 SGHTA, CDR2 FQGNSA. V lost 8 bases to trimming and J lost 3 bases, with 3 bases between them. The CDR3 region has the DNA TGTGCCAGCGGAACAGATACGCAGTATTTT. Protein product: CASGTDTQYF.

The J gene is TRBJ2-3, the V gene TRBV10-3, with 8 bases identical to TRBD1. Germline CDR1 reads ENHRY; CDR2 reads SYGVKD. This CDR3 comprises 14 residues. V lost 7 bases and J lost 5; bases outside the gene matches: 8. In DNA, the CDR3 is TGTGCCATCAAGGGACAGGTGGAAAAAGATACGCAGTATTTT. This gives the protein CAIKGQVEKDTQYF.

This clone has just a few counts. The rearrangement uses TRBV11-2 and TRBJ2-1; TRBD2 matches 7 bases. The germline V gene encodes CDR1 SGHAT and CDR2 FQNNGV. V shed 6 bases, J shed 5 bases, and the junction held 13 bases outside the gene matches. The CDR3 is 16 amino acids. This chain's CDR3 is CASRAPGASGNNEQFF. For the CDR3, the DNA is TGTGCCAGCAGGGCCCCCGGGGCTAGCGGTAACAATGAGCAGTTCTTC.